These 16 T cell receptor beta chains originate from one sample sequenced in a study of OX40 agonist ivuxolimab in advanced cancers. The repertoire was sequenced with immunoSEQ multiplex PCR; TCRdb's copy has only in-frame clones and lacks some. Of roughly 45,000 clones in the sample, about 87% were seen once. The specimen was CD4+ or CD8+ T cells sorted from blood, collected in a trial of the OX40 agonist ivuxolimab. Receptors originate from an adult with an advanced solid tumor such as melanoma, head and neck, liver or kidney cancer.

This clone was seen just once. The genes are TRBV18 and TRBJ1-1, with no clear D. V was trimmed by 0 bases and J by 10 bases, leaving 15 bases between them. CDR1 KGHSH and CDR2 LQKENI come from the germline V gene. The length of the CDR3 is 14 residues. Here the CDR3 DNA reads TGTGCCAGCTCACCACCGGGTATTAGAGAAGGAGCTTTCTTT. This gives the protein CASSPPGIREGAFF.

The genes are TRBV19 and TRBJ2-1, with 9 nucleotides matching TRBD2. Germline CDR1 and CDR2: LNHDA and SQIVND (reference sequence). The CDR3 totals 17 residues. J lost 2 bases, V lost 5 bases, and 10 bases had no gene match. CDR3 sequence (DNA): TGTGCCAGTAGTGCCACCCGACTAGCGGCGGCCTACAATGAGCAGTTCTTC. Protein: CASSATRLAAAYNEQFF.

The V call is TRBV15, the J call TRBJ2-5; 9 nucleotides agree with TRBD2. Germline-derived CDR1 and CDR2 are LNHNV and YYDKDF (reference sequence). The CDR3 sequence is 17 residues long. Trimming removed 0 bases from V and 4 bases from J; junction bases left unmatched: 9. The CDR3 is CATSRDLASGKRETQYF. DNA for the CDR3: TGTGCCACCAGCAGAGATTTGGCTAGCGGGAAGCGAGAGACCCAGTACTTC.

This sequence joins TRBV7-9 and TRBJ2-1; D not certain. Germline CDR1 SEHNR, CDR2 FQNEAQ (reference sequence). Trimming took off 7 bases at V and 4 bases at J, with 11 bases between the two ends. CDR3 length: 13 residues. In DNA, the CDR3 is TGTGCCAGCACCCCCGGCGCTTACAATGAGCAGTTCTTC. It translates to CASTPGAYNEQFF.

The V call is TRBV18, the J call TRBJ2-1, with D unclear. V lost 1 base and J lost 5, with 6 bases in between. This CDR3 contains 13 residues. Germline lookup yields CDR1 KGHSH and CDR2 LQKENI. CDR3 nucleotide sequence: TGTGCCAGCTCACCACAAACCGACAATGAGCAGTTCTTC. Residues: CASSPQTDNEQFF.

The chain is built from TRBV6-1 and TRBJ1-2; D might be TRBD1 (5 bases). The V gene's germline CDR1 is MNHNS and CDR2 SASEGT. The ends were cut back, 3 bases at V and 0 bases at J, with 8 bases in the middle. The CDR3 totals 14 residues. CDR3: CASSEGRTNYGYTF. CDR3 in DNA: TGTGCCAGCAGTGAGGGACGGACTAACTATGGCTACACCTTC.

The rearrangement joins TRBV7-6 to TRBJ2-3; D gene uncertain. This CDR3 spans 13 amino acids. The V gene lost 6 bases and the J gene lost 3 bases, with 10 bases spanning the gap. Germline V gene lookup returns CDR1 SGHVS and CDR2 FNYEAQ. The DNA of the CDR3 is TGTGCCAGCAGTTCCTACGGGACAGATACGCAGTATTTT. Protein product: CASSSYGTDTQYF.

CDR3 sequence: CATTAWGTSKRGYTF. The DNA of the CDR3 is TGTGCCACGACCGCCTGGGGGACTAGCAAACGGGGCTACACCTTC. The chain joins TRBV27 to TRBJ1-2, with D perhaps TRBD1 (5 bases). The CDR3 spans 15 residues. The germline V and J ends were trimmed by 10 bases and 8 bases, with 26 bases remaining between them. Germline CDR1 reads MNHEY; CDR2 reads SMNVEV (reference sequence).

V usage is TRBV5-4 and J usage is TRBJ1-6, with TRBD1 matching over 8 bases. Germline trimming cut 4 bases from V and 8 bases from J; bases unmatched to any gene: 8. CDR1 is SGHNT, CDR2 YYREEE, per germline (reference sequence). The CDR3 is made up of 15 amino acids. CDR3 sequence reads: CASSGGQGLDSPLHF. The CDR3 DNA reads as TGTGCCAGCAGCGGCGGACAGGGATTGGATTCACCCCTCCACTTT.

The V call is TRBV5-1, the J call TRBJ2-7; no clear D. The germline gives CDR1 SGHRS, CDR2 YFSETQ. V was shortened by 4 bases and J by 3 bases, with 17 bases between the two germline ends. The CDR3 sequence is 15 residues long. Here the CDR3 reads CASSQTPGRSYEQYF. The CDR3 DNA is TGCGCCAGCAGCCAAACTCCTGGACGGAGCTACGAGCAGTACTTC. Drawing the rest from reference TRBV5-1 and TRBJ2-7, the complete variable domain is KAGVTQTPRYLIKTRGQQVTLSCSPISGHRSVSWYQQTPGQGLQFLFEYFSETQRNKGNFPGRFSGRQFSNSRSEMNVSTLELGDSALYLCASSQTPGRSYEQYFGPGTRLTVT.

The chain carries TRBV28 and TRBJ2-2; tentatively, D is TRBD2 (5 bases). Germline V gives CDR1 MDHEN, CDR2 SYDVKM. The V end was cut by 2 bases, the J end by 8 bases, with 9 bases between. This CDR3 has 13 residues. Here the CDR3 DNA reads TGTGCCAGCAGTTTAATCTCGGGAGGGGAGCTGTTTTTT. It yields the protein CASSLISGGELFF.

The chain recombines TRBV5-1 with TRBJ1-1; D is unresolved. Germline lookup yields CDR1 SGHRS and CDR2 YFSETQ. This CDR3 is 14 amino acids long. V lost 0 bases to trimming and J lost 5 bases, with 11 bases between them. CDR3 region: CASSLGSLKTEAFF. The CDR3 DNA reads as TGCGCCAGCAGCTTGGGCAGTCTAAAAACTGAAGCTTTCTTT.

The rearrangement joins TRBV5-1 to TRBJ2-3; D not certain. V dropped 0 bases and J dropped 0 bases, with 8 bases sitting between them. The CDR3 consists of 15 residues. CDR1 and CDR2 (germline): SGHRS, YFSETQ. The CDR3: CASSLAMASTDTQYF. DNA for the CDR3: TGCGCCAGCAGCTTGGCGATGGCTAGCACAGATACGCAGTATTTT.

The gene calls are TRBV11-2 and TRBJ1-2; D gene ambiguous. Trimming pared 8 bases from V and 7 bases from J, leaving 17 bases between. Germline V gene lookup returns CDR1 SGHAT and CDR2 FQNNGV. The CDR3 sequence is 13 residues long. The CDR3 nucleotides are TGTGCCAGCGGCCCCCCGGGGTTCGGTGGCTACACCTTC. Translation gives CASGPPGFGGYTF.

The J gene is TRBJ2-7, the V gene TRBV29-1, with 13 bases identical to TRBD2. The J segment lost 5 bases and the V segment lost 7 bases, leaving 8 bases of the junction unmatched. Germline V lookup: CDR1 SQVTM, CDR2 ANQGSEA. The CDR3 contains 14 residues. CDR3 sequence reads: CSAELAGGPDEQYF. The CDR3 bases are TGCAGCGCCGAACTAGCGGGAGGGCCCGACGAGCAGTACTTC.

This chain connects TRBV6-6 to TRBJ2-2, with D perhaps TRBD2 (5 bases). This CDR3 region has 13 residues. Germline V gene lookup returns CDR1 MNHNY and CDR2 SVGAGI (reference sequence). V was pared by 6 bases and J by 5 bases, with 10 bases between. CDR3 sequence reads: CASRRAETGELFF. The CDR3 DNA reads TGTGCCAGCAGGCGGGCCGAAACCGGGGAGCTGTTTTTT.